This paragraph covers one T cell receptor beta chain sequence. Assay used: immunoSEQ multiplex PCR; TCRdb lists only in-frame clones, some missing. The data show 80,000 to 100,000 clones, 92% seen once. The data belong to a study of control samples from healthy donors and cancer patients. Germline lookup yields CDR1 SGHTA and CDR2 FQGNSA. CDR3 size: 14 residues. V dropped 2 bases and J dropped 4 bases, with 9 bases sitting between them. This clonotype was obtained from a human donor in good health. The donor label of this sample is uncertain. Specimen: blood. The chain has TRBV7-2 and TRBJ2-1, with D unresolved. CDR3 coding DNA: TGTGCCAGCAGCTTATATGTCGGATACAATGAGCAGTTCTTC. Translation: CASSLYVGYNEQFF.